A selection of T cell receptor beta chains follows, all from one sample in a study of blood T cell repertoires in COVID-19. Some clones are missing from TCRdb's copy, which holds only in-frame ones; the method was immunoSEQ multiplex PCR. The sample lists roughly 420,000 clones, more than 75% occurring once. The sequencing sample was made of PBMCs or T cells enriched from blood (not recorded which). Every receptor here comes from a woman in her 30s with acute COVID-19. Both conserved end residues are trimmed from each CDR3. The size entry is marked missing in some rows and otherwise reads once, few, many or a size class.

>TRBJ1-2|TRBV24-1|-
ATSGNRGYGYT
>TRBJ1-2|TRBV6-1|-
ASSDRGRGGYT
>TRBJ2-7|TRBV11-2|-
ASSLDLWGAYEQY
>TRBJ1-1|TRBV7-9|-
ASSLEQGGLEAF
>TRBJ2-1|TRBV7-9|-
ASTLSGGSYNEQF
>TRBJ1-1|TRBV3-1/TRBV3-2|once
ASSQDYPRGAEAF
>TRBJ2-7|TRBV7-2|-
ASSLGAGGPREQY
>TRBJ2-1|TRBV29-1|-
SVRQGFFNEQF
>TRBJ1-3|TRBV19|-
ASKRAGNTIY
>TRBJ2-2|TRBV29-1|-
SVRGQRNTGELF
>TRBJ2-7|TRBV4-1|-
ASSPGQGASYEQY
>TRBJ1-2|TRBV18|-
ASSPDRNNYGYT
>TRBJ1-4|TRBV18|-
ASSSDRVGKLF
>TRBJ2-7|TRBV5-1|-
ASSLGDREVTEQY
>TRBJ2-7|TRBV20-1|-
SASFPRAPYEQY
>TRBJ1-2|TRBV7-8|-
ASSLARDREGEGYT
>TRBJ1-2|TRBV7-8|few
ASSPSGTNYGYT
>TRBJ1-3|TRBV5-6|-
ASSLQGLGTIY
>TRBJ1-2|TRBV30|-
AWERAGRQNYGYT
>TRBJ1-5|TRBV5-1|-
ASSPHNQPQH
>TRBJ2-7|TRBV6-5|-
ASKPGQGYYEQY
>TRBJ1-6|TRBV19|-
ASSRPGTGGSSPLH
>TRBJ2-1|TRBV30|-
AWSGGYNEQF
>TRBJ2-2|TRBV9|-
ASSTTARSGELF
>TRBJ2-1|TRBV6-5|-
ASSLERGGIGEQF
>TRBJ2-3|TRBV19|-
ASSILRGQGTDTQY
>TRBJ1-5|TRBV24-1|-
ATSDLRQGAGNQPQH
>TRBJ1-3|TRBV18|-
ASSPRGEGNTIY
>TRBJ2-7|TRBV7-9|-
ASSYRDRGQYEQY
>TRBJ1-1|TRBV19|-
ASSAGGFTEAF
>TRBJ2-7|TRBV2|-
ASGDRGLGEQY
>TRBJ1-6|TRBV6-5|-
ASSYGAGGHSPLH
>TRBJ1-4|TRBV3-1/TRBV3-2|-
ASSQVGGTNEKLF
>TRBJ2-2|TRBV27|-
ASSLGTGGGELF
>TRBJ1-3|TRBV19|few
ATGTGGISGNTIY
>TRBJ2-3|TRBV5-1|-
ASSLSGGAGTDTQY
>TRBJ2-2|TRBV25-1|-
ASSDPLTGELF
>TRBJ2-1|TRBV18|-
ASSPGGDLYNEQF
>TRBJ2-7|TRBV7-3|-
ASSLDGRDEQY
>TRBJ1-5|TRBV19|-
ASKTGGGQPQH
>TRBJ2-7|TRBV6-5|-
ASSRDSATLYEQY
>TRBJ1-1|TRBV7-9|-
ASSRSGTEAF
>TRBJ2-7|TRBV4-1|once
ASSHKTSGPYEQY
>TRBJ1-2|TRBV11-2|-
ASSLEFGGYGYT
>TRBJ2-7|TRBV7-6|few
ASSSITGASSYEQY
>TRBJ1-3|TRBV25-1|-
ASGLGLGGSSGNTIY
>TRBJ2-1|TRBV4-3|-
ASSQVAGGLVWNEQF